The TCR beta chain described here comes from a study of blood T cell repertoires in COVID-19. The wider study: Sample material is recorded as cDNA or gDNA derived from T cells, B-cell-depleted T cells, or PBMCs.

The V gene's germline CDR1 is SGHDT and CDR2 YYEEEE. After removal of 5 bases from V and 0 bases from J, the junction contained 5 bases not matched to a gene. The CDR3 totals 15 residues. Some clones are missing from TCRdb's copy, which holds only in-frame ones; the method was immunoSEQ multiplex PCR. The data hold fewer than 400,000 clones, with around 87% observed a single time. The count of this clone is one. The receptor's source is a human donor in a cohort sampled during active COVID-19. Sequencing input: peripheral blood. J is TRBJ1-1 and V is TRBV5-6; the match to TRBD1 covers 9 bases. The CDR3 protein is CASRGQGHMNTEAFF. CDR3 nucleotide sequence: TGTGCCAGCAGGGGACAGGGTCACATGAACACTGAAGCTTTCTTT.